The clone carrying this TCR beta chain has more than one count but fewer than ten. Its antigen is unknown. Unique molecular identifiers were built into the TCRbeta library. TCRdb re-analysed the PCR reads in MiXCR, keeping a single row per CDR3 protein. The sample consists of approximately 980,000 distinct CDR3 sequences, about 29% of them appearing once. Trimming removed 2 bases at V and 5 bases at J, with 10 bases between. This CDR3 contains 13 residues. The sample comes from a study of T-cell reconstitution after alpha-beta-depleted transplantation in children. Notes on the study in general: One year post-transplant, T-cell counts and diversity were largely derived from T cells produced anew. Surviving recipient T cells and thymic progenitors underlay high day-60 TCRbeta diversity in some patients. Several hundred rapidly expanded clones from non-depleted graft cells reportedly supplied alpha-beta T cells about two months post-transplant.

The sequence was collected from a boy in the first two years of life who had a stem cell transplant for SCID, so the T cells may come from the graft donor. This chain links TRBV12-3 or TRBV12-4 with TRBJ2-7; D call uncertain. This specimen was PBMCs, mostly from graft donor cells, taken 360 days after TCRalphabeta/CD19-depleted stem cell transplant. This CDR3 is CASSLRVRNEQYF. As DNA, the CDR3 is TGTGCCAGCAGTTTACGGGTTCGCAACGAGCAGTACTTC.